This entry features one T cell receptor beta chain sequence. This clone was seen more than once but under ten times. There is no known antigen for this receptor. Per-nucleotide qualities are absent, and no much larger clonotype sits a single base away. The trial excluded patients who had a history of autoimmune disease or who were on systemic immunosuppression. Peripheral blood for TCR sequencing was collected from all dose cohorts at baseline, on cycle 4 day 1, and on cycle 7 day 1. Samples were obtained from an open-label, multicenter, first-in-human phase I dose-escalation trial of ivuxolimab. The trial enrolled adults with locally advanced or metastatic head and neck squamous cell, hepatocellular, melanoma or renal cell carcinoma. Before TCR sequencing, CD4+ T cells and CD8+ T cells from peripheral blood were sorted into separate populations. This specimen comes from a study of OX40 agonist ivuxolimab in advanced cancers. For the study in its entirety: Ivuxolimab was an agonistic, fully human IgG2 monoclonal antibody directed against OX40 (CD134), a costimulatory receptor. Of the 50 to 55 dose-escalation patients, hepatocellular carcinoma was present in about 20, melanoma in around 15, renal cell carcinoma in 9 and head and neck cancer in 9. Peripheral TCRbeta sequencing aimed to test whether ivuxolimab altered TCR sequence diversity and caused clonal T-cell expansion. Intravenous ivuxolimab was administered to patients every 2 weeks at six dose levels: 0.01, 0.1, 0.3, 1.5, 3 and 10 mg/kg. Patients were allowed to have had prior anti-PD-1, anti-PD-L1 or anti-CTLA-4 therapy, and 30% to 40% of the dose-escalation patients had previously received checkpoint inhibitors. The monotherapy dose-escalation portion (N of about 57 patients) of the phase I ivuxolimab trial is reported in the paper. Partial responses occurred in three dose-escalation patients: two with cutaneous melanoma and one with hepatocellular carcinoma. In the dose-escalation cohort, nearly 85% of patients were male, and the mean age was around 65 years with a range of roughly 20 to 79. The study at large found these results: In the 0.1-3.0 mg/kg groups, partial responders had among the lowest normalized peripheral clonal expansion, particularly in CD8+ T cells. On average, CD8+ T cells showed more expanded clones than CD4+ T cells after ivuxolimab. The antigen specificity of the peripheral T cells that underwent clonal expansion was not determined. Low levels of normalized T-cell clonal expansion were also seen in some patients who did not respond. At doses of 0.1 to 3.0 mg/kg, clonal expansion of both CD4+ and CD8+ blood T cells was observed from baseline to week 6.

The junction shows trimming of 0 bases on V and 3 bases on J, plus 10 bases between the germline ends. CDR1 and CDR2 (SGHRS, YFSETQ) derive from the germline V gene. CDR3 length: 15 amino acids, cysteine to phenylalanine. Here the CDR3 DNA is all that survives: 45 bases in frame from base 1. Genomic DNA was extracted from sorted cells for sequencing of the TCRbeta CDR3 region. The immunoSEQ Assay was used to sequence the TCRbeta CDR3 regions. TCRdb retrieved this table from immuneACCESS and kept in-frame rearrangements only. Not all clones are present; in checked studies, unresolved V genes account for under half, and no reason is known for the remainder. Counted in this sample were 25,000 to 30,000 clones; roughly 80% of them appeared once. The top ten hold around 10% of the sample.

Recombination linked TRBV5-1 to TRBJ1-3; no D gene is confidently identified. This clonotype was sampled from an adult with an advanced solid tumor such as melanoma, head and neck, liver or kidney cancer. The specimen was CD4+ or CD8+ T cells sorted from blood, collected in a trial of the OX40 agonist ivuxolimab. The nucleotide sequence is given as TGCGCCAGCAGCTTGGGAGGGTCTAATGGAAACACCATATATTTT. This gives the protein CASSLGGSNGNTIYF.